This T cell receptor beta chain was retrieved from a study of blood T cell repertoires in COVID-19. On the study more broadly: Acute and convalescent COVID-19 specimens originated in the United States, Italy and Spain.

In germline, CDR1 is SNHLY, CDR2 FYNNEI. The CDR3 totals 14 residues. Trimming removed 3 bases from V and 5 bases from J; junction bases left unmatched: 5. Recruits, aged about 18 to 90 years, lived in roughly 22 US areas. Either two negative PCRs, clearance, or symptom resolution qualified Cohort 3 donors as recovered. Original handling: Quantification of nucleated cells was approximated via reference gene primer amplification. Sequenced by immunoSEQ multiplex PCR; TCRdb stores in-frame clones only, minus some. The DNA gave D and trimming, while V, J and clone size come from that table. The sample holds about 330,000 clones; roughly nine tenths are singletons and the top ten take 18%.

The specimen sequenced was PBMCs or T cells enriched from blood (not recorded which). This TCR was sampled from a woman in her twenties or thirties who had recovered from COVID-19. The chain is built from TRBV2 and TRBJ2-5; TRBD2 agrees at 8 bases. The CDR3 DNA is TGTGCCAGCAGTGATAGCGGGAACGACGAGACCCAGTACTTC. Its protein is CASSDSGNDETQYF.